There are many counts of the clone carrying this T cell receptor beta chain. Germline CDR1 reads LNHDA; CDR2 reads SQIVND (reference sequence). There are 15 residues in the CDR3. Trimming at V came to 6 bases and at J to 4 bases, leaving 9 bases not matched to a gene. This entry belongs to a study of blood T cell repertoires in COVID-19. Clones were read by immunoSEQ multiplex PCR, and TCRdb kept only the in-frame ones, dropping some. The table lists approximately 400,000 clones, approximately 89% of them singletons. This TCR derives from a man aged 30-40 years who had recovered from COVID-19. Sequenced: PBMCs or T cells enriched from blood (not recorded which). The chain employs TRBV19 and TRBJ2-7, with TRBD1 matching over 10 bases. The DNA of the CDR3 is TGTGCCAGTAGCTTAAAAGGACAGGGGGGGTACGAGCAGTACTTC. This sequence encodes CASSLKGQGGYEQYF.